This TCR beta chain derives from a study of T cells in Graves' hyperthyroidism and ophthalmopathy. Points from the study as a whole: Stable hyperthyroidism was separated from ophthalmopathy by a model based on 13 V-J features.

When ophthalmopathy did not progress within 18 months, Graves' hyperthyroidism was considered stable. The study enrolled patients aged 18 to 65 with newly diagnosed hyperthyroidism of under 2 months' duration. This clonotype was detected only a few times. Antigen specificity is unknown. The TCR beta CDR3 regions underwent amplification using RNA transcripts as the source. Initially, a first-round RT-PCR of the TCR CDR3 employed the HTBI primer set. TCRdb reanalysed the multiplex PCR reads using MiXCR and keeps one entry per CDR3 protein. This repertoire shows nearly 750,000 distinct CDR3 sequences, around a third found once; its top ten account for around 30%. V gave up 1 base and J gave up 8 bases, with 17 bases separating them. CDR3 size: 15 residues. Germline V gene sequence: CDR1 LGHDT, CDR2 YNNKEL (reference sequence).

V is TRBV3-1 and J is TRBJ1-2; D uncertain. Sequencing was performed on blood. This clonotype was sampled from a woman aged 40 to 49 with Graves' hyperthyroidism. The CDR3 sequence: CASSQGEAPGGGYTF. The CDR3 DNA is TGTGCCAGCAGCCAAGGGGAGGCCCCAGGTGGCGGCTACACCTTC.